This T cell receptor beta chain emerged from a study of neurological immune-mediated disorders. Study-wide results and caveats: TCR-beta repertoires seemed private in all groups, with no expanded CDR3 amino acid sequences shared.

In its sample, this clonotype was seen many times. What it recognizes is unknown. MiXCR was run by TCRdb on the 5' RACE reads, yielding one entry per CDR3 protein. The sample gives almost 85,000 distinct CDR3 sequences, just over 2.5% of which show up once; about 1.1% is in the top ten. Sequenced material: PBMCs. The receptor comes from a woman in her twenties or thirties with multiple sclerosis.

Here the CDR3 DNA reads TGTGCCAGCAGAATGGGACAGGGAAATCAGCCCCAGCATTTT. This translates into CASRMGQGNQPQHF. V gene TRBV3-1 combines with J gene TRBJ1-5, with 9 positions matching TRBD1. V lost 6 bases and J lost 4; bases outside the gene matches: 4. Germline V lookup: CDR1 LGHDT, CDR2 YNNKEL (reference sequence). The CDR3 runs 14 residues.